Below are 18 T cell receptor beta chains sequenced from a single sample in a study of cytomegalovirus exposure and HLA in healthy donors. TCRdb's table, derived via immunoSEQ multiplex PCR, lists solely in-frame clones and lacks some. This sample has about 140,000 clones, with just over 85% found just once. The sequenced sample was PBMCs. These receptors were obtained from a woman aged 18-29 years in good health and CMV-seropositive.

The V gene is TRBV6-5, the J gene TRBJ1-2, with D perhaps TRBD1 (5 bases). The ends were cut back, 7 bases at V and 2 bases at J, with 17 bases in the middle. The CDR3 length is 15 residues. Germline-derived CDR1 and CDR2 are MNHEY and SVGAGI. CDR3 coding DNA: TGTGCCAGCACCCAAGGCGGGGGTAGAAACTATGGCTACACCTTC. Protein: CASTQGGGRNYGYTF.

The V call is TRBV6-5, the J call TRBJ1-3, with D perhaps matching TRBD1 (6 bases). Trimming shortened V by 4 bases and J by 0 bases, and 13 bases separated the two germline ends. From germline, CDR1 is MNHEY and CDR2 SVGAGI. This CDR3 contains 16 residues. The CDR3 protein is CASSSDTGNSGNTIYF. The CDR3 DNA reads as TGTGCCAGCAGTTCCGACACAGGGAACTCTGGAAACACCATATATTTT.

The rearrangement links TRBV2 to TRBJ1-2; TRBD1 matches at 9 bases. Trimming removed 6 bases from V and 2 bases from J; junction bases left unmatched: 4. CDR1 SNHLY and CDR2 FYNNEI come from the germline V gene. CDR3 length: 14 amino acids. CDR3 sequence reads: CASSRQGGNYGYTF. The DNA of the CDR3 is TGTGCCAGCAGCCGACAGGGGGGGAACTATGGCTACACCTTC.

The V call is TRBV5-1, the J call TRBJ2-7; TRBD1 agrees at 9 bases. Germline CDR1 SGHRS, CDR2 YFSETQ. V shed 1 base, J shed 4 bases, and the junction held 15 bases outside the gene matches. The CDR3 runs 18 residues. Written as DNA, the CDR3 is TGCGCCAGCAGCTTGAGTGCCGCCTCCGGGACAGGGAGTTACGAGCAGTACTTC. It translates to CASSLSAASGTGSYEQYF.

In DNA, the CDR3 is TGTGCCAGCAGCAACGGACAGGGGGCCTCCAATGAGCAGTTCTTC. It specifies CASSNGQGASNEQFF. The V call is TRBV7-9, the J call TRBJ2-1; TRBD1 aligns across 11 bases. Germline V lookup: CDR1 SEHNR, CDR2 FQNEAQ (reference sequence). V dropped 5 bases and J dropped 6; count of bases not matched to a gene: 6. The CDR3 has 15 amino acids.

The chain links TRBV2 to TRBJ1-2, with 10 bases matching TRBD1. There are 15 residues in the CDR3. CDR1 and CDR2 (germline): SNHLY, FYNNEI. Trimming at V came to 5 bases and at J to 6 bases, leaving 9 bases not matched to a gene. CDR3 nucleotides: TGTGCCAGCAGTATCCTTGGGACAGGGGCCGATGGCTACACCTTC. Its protein is CASSILGTGADGYTF.

The chain couples TRBV27 to TRBJ1-6, with D perhaps TRBD1 (5 bases). From germline, CDR1 is MNHEY and CDR2 SMNVEV (reference sequence). Trimming took 4 bases from V and 0 from J, leaving 10 bases between them. The CDR3 is 16 residues long. The CDR3 sequence: CASSYGGSSYNSPLHF. The CDR3 bases are TGTGCCAGCAGTTACGGGGGGAGCTCCTATAATTCACCCCTCCACTTT.

This chain connects TRBV4-2 to TRBJ2-7, with D maybe TRBD1 (6 bases). Germline V CDR1 and CDR2: LGHNA, YNFKEQ. Trimming shortened V by 4 bases and J by 4 bases, and 8 bases separated the two germline ends. The length of the CDR3 is 12 residues. For the CDR3, the DNA is TGTGCCAGCAGCCGGGGGCAATACGAGCAGTACTTC. Encoded protein: CASSRGQYEQYF.

The rearrangement joins TRBV6-6 to TRBJ1-6; 8 nucleotides agree with TRBD1. The CDR3 covers 15 residues. The germline V gene has CDR1 MNHNY and CDR2 SVGAGI (reference sequence). Trimming cost V 5 bases and J 5 bases; bases outside gene matches: 5. The CDR3 sequence is CASSDRGINNSPLHF. In nucleotides, the CDR3 is TGTGCCAGCAGTGACAGGGGCATCAATAATTCACCCCTCCACTTT.

This chain uses TRBV11-2 with TRBJ2-7; 10 bases align to TRBD1. CDR1 is SGHAT, CDR2 FQNNGV, per germline. Trimming removed 6 bases from V and 5 bases from J; junction bases left unmatched: 10. The CDR3 spans 15 residues. The CDR3 DNA is TGTGCCAGCAGTTGGGGGACAGGGGTGAGGAACGAGCAGTACTTC. Protein sequence: CASSWGTGVRNEQYF. The whole variable domain, filled in from reference TRBV11-2 and TRBJ2-7, reads EAGVAQSPRYKIIEKRQSVAFWCNPISGHATLYWYQQILGQGPKLLIQFQNNGVVDDSQLPKDRFSAERLKGVDSTLKIQPAKLEDSAVYLCASSWGTGVRNEQYFGPGTRLTVT.

This chain links TRBV4-1 with TRBJ1-1, with a possible D match to TRBD1 (6 bases). Trimming took 3 bases from V and 6 from J, leaving 17 bases between them. This CDR3 has 15 amino acids. Germline assignment: CDR1 MGHRA and CDR2 YSYEKL. The CDR3 protein is CASSHPQQGSPEAFF. The CDR3 bases are TGCGCCAGCAGCCACCCGCAACAGGGATCCCCTGAAGCTTTCTTT.

The V gene is TRBV4-2, the J gene TRBJ2-5, with 7 bases identical to TRBD2. The junction had 4 bases not matched to a gene; V was cut back by 4 bases and J by 5 bases. Germline CDR1 is LGHNA and CDR2 is YNFKEQ. This CDR3 has 13 amino acids. CDR3 bases: TGTGCCAGCAGCCTAAGTAGCGGGGAGACCCAGTACTTC. Its translation: CASSLSSGETQYF.

CDR3 loop: CASSIRVTEAFF. Here the CDR3 DNA reads TGTGCCAGTAGTATACGGGTCACTGAAGCTTTCTTT. This chain links TRBV19 with TRBJ1-1; D gene unclear. This CDR3 is built from 12 residues. Trimming pared 2 bases from V and 4 bases from J, leaving 5 bases between. Germline assignment: CDR1 LNHDA and CDR2 SQIVND (reference sequence).

CDR3 in amino acids: CASTRDRGYGYTF. The CDR3 DNA reads as TGCGCCAGCACCCGGGACAGGGGCTATGGCTACACCTTC. This rearrangement joins TRBV23-1 to TRBJ1-2; 10 bases fit TRBD1. TRBV23-1 is treated as an ORF (open reading frame) with a function not yet certain. The length of the CDR3 is 13 residues. V was pared by 7 bases and J by 4 bases, with 3 bases of the junction left unmatched.

This clone was counted a few times. The V call is TRBV28, the J call TRBJ2-6, with D hard to call. Trimming removed 4 bases from V and 0 bases from J, with 7 bases in between. This CDR3 spans 15 amino acids. Germline V lookup: CDR1 MDHEN, CDR2 SYDVKM. The CDR3 region has the DNA TGTGCCAGCAGTTACGAACACTCTGGGGCCAACGTCCTGACTTTC. It is translated as CASSYEHSGANVLTF. The whole variable domain, filled in from reference TRBV28 and TRBJ2-6, reads DVKVTQSSRYLVKRTGEKVFLECVQDMDHENMFWYRQDPGLGLRLIYFSYDVKMKEKGDIPEGYSVSREKKERFSLILESASTNQTSMYLCASSYEHSGANVLTFGAGSRLTVL.

The chain recombines TRBV18 with TRBJ2-1; D gene uncertain. The V end was cut by 3 bases, the J end by 0 bases, with 6 bases between. The CDR3 has 14 amino acids. The V gene's germline CDR1 is KGHSH and CDR2 LQKENI. The CDR3 nucleotides are TGTGCCAGCTCACCGTCCCGCTCCTACAATGAGCAGTTCTTC. Translated, it gives CASSPSRSYNEQFF.

The chain carries TRBV27 and TRBJ2-3; 10 bases fit TRBD2. Germline CDR1 and CDR2: MNHEY and SMNVEV (reference sequence). V lost 8 bases, J lost 6 bases, and 11 bases stayed unmatched. The CDR3 is 15 amino acids. In DNA form, the CDR3 reads TGTGCCAGCGGCTTGAGCGGGGGGGCACCCGATACGCAGTATTTT. Amino acids: CASGLSGGAPDTQYF.

The chain employs TRBV30 and TRBJ2-5; 7 bases are a match to TRBD1. Germline V CDR1 and CDR2: GTSNPN, SVGIG (reference sequence). The junction had 9 bases not matched to a gene; V was cut back by 5 bases and J by 3 bases. The CDR3 is made up of 14 amino acids. CDR3 DNA sequence: TGTGCCTGGCGTACCGGGACAGCTAAAGAGACCCAGTACTTC. It specifies CAWRTGTAKETQYF.